A selection of T cell receptor beta chains follows, all from one sample in a study of radiation and T cells in renal cell carcinoma. Sequenced by immunoSEQ multiplex PCR; TCRdb stores in-frame clones only, minus some. In the table there are about 59,000 clones, over 70% of which are singletons. The sequences come from blood, collected from a patient whose treatment included radiotherapy and nephrectomy. The receptor source for this set is a man aged 55 to 69 with renal cell carcinoma. Each CDR3 is given with its conserved first and last residue. A D gene is named only where the DNA matches it firmly. Clone sizes are given selectively: once, few, many, or a class where the clone is expanded.

clone size	D gene	V gene	J gene	CDR3 protein	CDR3 DNA
NA	NA	TRBV28	TRBJ1-1	CASSLVHTEAFF	TGTGCCAGCAGTTTGGTCCACACTGAAGCTTTCTTT
NA	TRBD1	TRBV11-2	TRBJ2-3	CASSLEPGTVRTDTQYF	TGTGCCAGCAGCTTAGAGCCCGGGACAGTTAGGACAGATACGCAGTATTTT
once	NA	TRBV7-2	TRBJ1-2	CASSLESGVDYGYTF	TGTGCCAGCAGCTTAGAGTCAGGGGTTGACTATGGCTACACCTTC
NA	NA	TRBV7-2	TRBJ1-3	CASSPRQYSGNTIYF	TGTGCCAGCAGCCCCCGACAGTACTCTGGAAACACCATATATTTT
few	NA	TRBV9	TRBJ1-1	CASSVVLGTEAFF	TGTGCCAGCAGCGTAGTCCTAGGGACTGAAGCTTTCTTT
few	NA	TRBV7-9	TRBJ1-1	CASSLQGEHTEAFF	TGTGCCAGCAGCCTACAGGGCGAGCACACTGAAGCTTTCTTT
NA	NA	TRBV7-6	TRBJ1-2	CASSLEAGKVNGYTF	TGTGCCAGCAGCTTAGAGGCAGGGAAGGTTAATGGCTACACCTTC
NA	TRBD1	TRBV11-2	TRBJ2-2	CASSPRQGMNTGELFF	TGTGCCAGCAGCCCCCGACAGGGAATGAACACCGGGGAGCTGTTTTTT
NA	NA	TRBV5-8	TRBJ2-1	CASSPWGSSYNEQFF	TGTGCCAGCAGCCCATGGGGGAGCTCCTACAATGAGCAGTTCTTC
NA	NA	TRBV9	TRBJ1-2	CASSDRSGANYGYTF	TGTGCCAGCAGCGACCGATCCGGGGCTAACTATGGCTACACCTTC
NA	NA	TRBV11-2	TRBJ2-3	CASSPDTQYF	TGTGCCAGCAGCCCAGATACGCAGTATTTT
few	NA	TRBV6-5	TRBJ1-1	CASSLQGVGTEAFF	TGTGCCAGCAGCCTACAGGGAGTGGGCACTGAAGCTTTCTTT
NA	TRBD2	TRBV13	TRBJ2-2	CASSFEVAGTGELFF	TGTGCCAGCAGCTTCGAAGTAGCGGGAACCGGGGAGCTGTTTTTT
NA	NA	TRBV5-1	TRBJ1-5	CASSLAGVGNQPQHF	TGCGCCAGCAGCTTGGCGGGTGTCGGCAATCAGCCCCAGCATTTT
NA	TRBD1	TRBV13	TRBJ2-5	CASSSRGGQGQETQYF	TGTGCCAGCAGCTCAAGGGGGGGACAGGGTCAAGAGACCCAGTACTTC
NA	TRBD2	TRBV5-1	TRBJ2-5	CASSLASSGRETQYF	TGCGCCAGCAGCTTGGCCTCTAGCGGGAGGGAGACCCAGTACTTC
NA	NA	TRBV6-5	TRBJ2-2	CASSFGGGTGELFF	TGTGCCAGCAGTTTCGGGGGAGGCACCGGGGAGCTGTTTTTT
NA	TRBD1	TRBV7-6	TRBJ1-5	CASSPRGRDQPQHF	TGTGCCAGCAGCCCTAGGGGGCGGGATCAGCCCCAGCATTTT
NA	NA	TRBV5-4	TRBJ1-2	CATGEVDNYGYTF	TGTGCCACGGGGGAGGTCGACAACTATGGCTACACCTTC
NA	NA	TRBV5-5	TRBJ1-3	CASSLRGDSSGNTIYF	TGTGCCAGCAGCTTGAGGGGCGACAGCTCTGGAAACACCATATATTTT
NA	TRBD1	TRBV29-1	TRBJ1-1	CSAGQGRTEAFF	TGCAGCGCCGGACAGGGGAGGACTGAAGCTTTCTTT
NA	TRBD2	TRBV9	TRBJ2-3	CASSGLAGRDTQYF	TGTGCCAGCAGCGGGCTAGCGGGGAGGGATACGCAGTATTTT
NA	NA	TRBV5-8	TRBJ2-5	CASSSGGVSQETQYF	TGTGCCAGCAGCTCGGGTGGGGTGAGCCAAGAGACCCAGTACTTC
NA	NA	TRBV27	TRBJ1-5	CASSSDRRQQPQHF	TGTGCCAGCAGTTCAGACAGAAGGCAACAGCCCCAGCATTTT
NA	TRBD2	TRBV4-2	TRBJ2-2	CASSRVAGEVTGELFF	TGTGCCAGCAGCCGCGTAGCGGGAGAGGTCACCGGGGAGCTGTTTTTT
NA	TRBD2	TRBV6-1	TRBJ2-5	CASSEGPVAGGSQETQYF	TGTGCCAGCAGTGAAGGACCCGTAGCGGGAGGCTCTCAAGAGACCCAGTACTTC
NA	NA	TRBV5-5	TRBJ2-5	CASSWGLGETQYF	TGTGCCAGCAGCTGGGGGCTAGGCGAGACCCAGTACTTC
once	NA	TRBV28	TRBJ2-5	CAGKTDSQETQYF	TGTGCCGGAAAGACGGACAGCCAAGAGACCCAGTACTTC